The rows below give T cell receptor beta chains drawn from one sample of a study of neurological immune-mediated disorders. MiXCR, run by TCRdb on the 5' RACE reads, gives a single entry per CDR3 protein. Here the sample spans 65,000 to 90,000 distinct CDR3 sequences, about 9.4% being singletons. Material: PBMCs. The receptors stem from a middle-aged man in good health. Both conserved end residues are part of each CDR3.

CDR3aa: CASSQDSSNTEAFF
j_gene: TRBJ1-1
v_gene: TRBV14

CDR3aa: CSARHPGGTEAFF
j_gene: TRBJ1-1
v_gene: TRBV20-1

CDR3aa: CASRPRLDSPLHF
j_gene: TRBJ1-6
v_gene: TRBV6-2/TRBV6-3

CDR3aa: CASSYGEGVDEQFF
j_gene: TRBJ2-1
v_gene: TRBV6-5

CDR3aa: CASSTPGPASTDTQYF
j_gene: TRBJ2-3
v_gene: TRBV6-5

CDR3aa: CSAPIDGTGVNTEAFF
j_gene: TRBJ1-1
v_gene: TRBV29-1

CDR3aa: CASGLGLDTMGTEAFF
j_gene: TRBJ1-1
v_gene: TRBV12-5

CDR3aa: CASRIAGGRTGELFF
j_gene: TRBJ2-2
v_gene: TRBV28

CDR3aa: CASRTSGYNEQFF
j_gene: TRBJ2-1
v_gene: TRBV27

CDR3aa: CASSPLGGTDTQYF
j_gene: TRBJ2-3
v_gene: TRBV18

CDR3aa: CASILIGGSSYEQYF
j_gene: TRBJ2-7
v_gene: TRBV5-8

CDR3aa: CASSGDRGYNEQFF
j_gene: TRBJ2-1
v_gene: TRBV28

CDR3aa: CASSLEEVNSGNTIYF
j_gene: TRBJ1-3
v_gene: TRBV5-5

CDR3aa: CSAINPRSARYEQYF
j_gene: TRBJ2-7
v_gene: TRBV20-1

CDR3aa: CASSPPGTGPSPLHF
j_gene: TRBJ1-6
v_gene: TRBV18

CDR3aa: CSVPTGRAFF
j_gene: TRBJ1-1
v_gene: TRBV20-1

CDR3aa: CSARERQINEKLFF
j_gene: TRBJ1-4
v_gene: TRBV20-1

CDR3aa: CASSDIAEPGTNEKLFF
j_gene: TRBJ1-4
v_gene: TRBV3-1

CDR3aa: CSPRWVGDVWGGTDTQYF
j_gene: TRBJ2-3
v_gene: TRBV20-1

CDR3aa: CASSLGGSTTNEKLFF
j_gene: TRBJ1-4
v_gene: TRBV7-2

CDR3aa: CASSYSRGGQPQHF
j_gene: TRBJ1-5
v_gene: TRBV6-6

CDR3aa: CASSTLDRAGNTIYF
j_gene: TRBJ1-3
v_gene: TRBV19

CDR3aa: CASSSYLVPGTGRNTIYF
j_gene: TRBJ1-3
v_gene: TRBV28

CDR3aa: CSARTSGRSGELFF
j_gene: TRBJ2-2
v_gene: TRBV20-1

CDR3aa: CASSLGVTGTSTDTQYF
j_gene: TRBJ2-3
v_gene: TRBV12-3/TRBV12-4

CDR3aa: CASSAFGTDTQYF
j_gene: TRBJ2-3
v_gene: TRBV7-3

CDR3aa: CASSLAGSSTGELFF
j_gene: TRBJ2-2
v_gene: TRBV5-6

CDR3aa: CASSMEALPSYEQYF
j_gene: TRBJ2-7
v_gene: TRBV19

CDR3aa: CASSIGTAYSPLHF
j_gene: TRBJ1-6
v_gene: TRBV27

CDR3aa: CAIRGTGFYGYTF
j_gene: TRBJ1-2
v_gene: TRBV10-3

CDR3aa: CASSNGFQPQHF
j_gene: TRBJ1-5
v_gene: TRBV9

CDR3aa: CASSVEGGLGYGYTF
j_gene: TRBJ1-2
v_gene: TRBV9

CDR3aa: CSPTAGPSSYNEQFF
j_gene: TRBJ2-1
v_gene: TRBV20-1

CDR3aa: CASSYQAGVSMSYEQYF
j_gene: TRBJ2-7
v_gene: TRBV7-9

CDR3aa: CATRLDGVDEQYF
j_gene: TRBJ2-7
v_gene: TRBV10-3

CDR3aa: CASGDWTYEQYF
j_gene: TRBJ2-7
v_gene: TRBV6-5

CDR3aa: CASKSGAYTDTQYF
j_gene: TRBJ2-3
v_gene: TRBV6-5

CDR3aa: CASSLDGGTEAFF
j_gene: TRBJ1-1
v_gene: TRBV7-2

CDR3aa: CSVKRAGANVLTF
j_gene: TRBJ2-6
v_gene: TRBV29-1

CDR3aa: CASSPTWSTSNEAFF
j_gene: TRBJ1-1
v_gene: TRBV18

CDR3aa: CASSLTNYGYTF
j_gene: TRBJ1-2
v_gene: TRBV6-1

CDR3aa: CARSKLAGGVRNEQFF
j_gene: TRBJ2-1
v_gene: TRBV27

CDR3aa: CASRRTDNQPQHF
j_gene: TRBJ1-5
v_gene: TRBV6-1

CDR3aa: CASGPSGAFRNTIYF
j_gene: TRBJ1-3
v_gene: TRBV7-2

CDR3aa: CASSGNRETDTQYF
j_gene: TRBJ2-3
v_gene: TRBV28

CDR3aa: CSARGQGDSGANVLTF
j_gene: TRBJ2-6
v_gene: TRBV20-1

CDR3aa: CASGETRTSTDTQYF
j_gene: TRBJ2-3
v_gene: TRBV5-5

CDR3aa: CASSKGRENTGELFF
j_gene: TRBJ2-2
v_gene: TRBV7-7

CDR3aa: CASRPRISDTEAFF
j_gene: TRBJ1-1
v_gene: TRBV12-3/TRBV12-4

CDR3aa: CASSQLQHSMTTSLYEQYF
j_gene: TRBJ2-7
v_gene: TRBV6-5

CDR3aa: CASRAPYGYTF
j_gene: TRBJ1-2
v_gene: TRBV28

CDR3aa: CASSGRDYLKNIQYF
j_gene: TRBJ2-4
v_gene: TRBV28

CDR3aa: CASSLARGAGYGYTF
j_gene: TRBJ1-2
v_gene: TRBV7-8

CDR3aa: CASSQRQLGTSEAFF
j_gene: TRBJ1-1
v_gene: TRBV14

CDR3aa: CSASRPSGAGTDTQYF
j_gene: TRBJ2-3
v_gene: TRBV20-1

CDR3aa: CSVGDGYEQYF
j_gene: TRBJ2-7
v_gene: TRBV29-1

CDR3aa: CASSPRRRDTEAFF
j_gene: TRBJ1-1
v_gene: TRBV12-3/TRBV12-4

CDR3aa: CSARGRGSSYNEQFF
j_gene: TRBJ2-1
v_gene: TRBV20-1

CDR3aa: CASRRGDTGELFF
j_gene: TRBJ2-2
v_gene: TRBV10-2

CDR3aa: CASSRGAVTEAFF
j_gene: TRBJ1-1
v_gene: TRBV12-3/TRBV12-4